A single sample gave rise to the 31 T cell receptor beta chains below, sequenced in a study of T cells in Graves' hyperthyroidism and ophthalmopathy. RNA transcripts yielded amplified TCR beta CDR3 regions. Researchers ran a first-round RT-PCR on the TCR CDR3 using the HTBI primer set. Each CDR3 protein is one row after TCRdb ran MiXCR on the multiplex PCR reads. The table lists about 160,000 distinct CDR3 sequences, just under 9.5% of them singletons, with approximately 24% in the top ten. The sequencing sample was made of blood. Receptors originate from a woman between 18 and 30 years old with Graves' hyperthyroidism that later progressed to Graves' ophthalmopathy.

This clonotype came up a few times. CDR3 residues: CASSLGLGKDTQYF. The CDR3 DNA reads TGTGCCAGCAGCTTAGGGCTAGGAAAAGATACGCAGTATTTT. The genes are TRBV7-9 and TRBJ2-3, with D uncertain. Germline-derived CDR1 and CDR2 are SEHNR and FQNEAQ (reference sequence). V gave up 1 base and J gave up 5 bases, with 10 bases separating them. This CDR3 has 14 residues.

This clonotype was detected ten times or more. The CDR3, as DNA: TGTGCCTGGAGTTATGGATACTACGAGCAGTACTTC. Translated: CAWSYGYYEQYF. The rearrangement uses TRBV30 and TRBJ2-7; no clear D gene. This CDR3 has 12 amino acids. Germline loops: CDR1 GTSNPN, CDR2 SVGIG (reference sequence). The V and J ends lost 2 bases and 3 bases respectively, with 8 bases between them.

This clonotype was detected a few times. Given a much more abundant clone one base away, this may be a read error. V is TRBV25-1 and J is TRBJ2-2; D gene ambiguous. The CDR3 sequence is 11 residues long. Germline V gene sequence: CDR1 MGHDK, CDR2 SYGVNS. The V end lost 5 bases, the J end lost 5 bases, and 3 bases lay between the germline ends. In DNA, the CDR3 is TGTGCCAGCAGTCATACCGGGGAGCTGTTTTTT. Amino acid sequence: CASSHTGELFF.

In its sample, this clonotype was seen many times. The chain employs TRBV7-9 and TRBJ1-1, with D tentatively TRBD1 (6 bases). CDR1 and CDR2 from the germline V gene are SEHNR and FQNEAQ (reference sequence). V lost 5 bases, J lost 8 bases, and 9 bases lay in between. There are 11 residues in the CDR3. The DNA of the CDR3 is TGTGCCAGCAGCCTCGGACAGGAAGCTTTCTTT. Amino acid sequence: CASSLGQEAFF.

This clonotype has a count of ten or more. V usage is TRBV6-1 and J usage is TRBJ1-3; the D is unclear. Germline loops: CDR1 MNHNS, CDR2 SASEGT. The CDR3 is made up of 16 amino acids. V was shortened by 0 bases and J by 2 bases, with 11 bases between the two germline ends. DNA of the CDR3: TGTGCCAGCAGTGAAGCACCAGCACTTACTGGAAACACCATATATTTT. Translated: CASSEAPALTGNTIYF.

This clonotype has only a few counts. This sequence may be a read error, since a much larger clone differs from it by one base. This chain connects TRBV7-2 to TRBJ2-2; a possible D gene is TRBD2 (6 bases). Trimming shortened V by 2 bases and J by 3 bases, and 13 bases separated the two germline ends. The CDR3 is 16 residues long. CDR1 SGHTA and CDR2 FQGNSA come from the germline V gene. The CDR3 DNA follows: TGTGCCAGCAGCTTACCCCGCGGGATCGACACCGGGGAGCTGTTTTTT. Translating it yields CASSLPRGIDTGELFF. The whole variable domain, remainder taken from reference TRBV7-2 and TRBJ2-2, is GAGVSQSPSNKVTEKGKDVELRCDPISGHTALYWYRQSLGQGLEFLIYFQGNSAPDKSGLPSDRFSAERTGGSVSTLTIQRTQQEDSAVYLCASSLPRGIDTGELFFGEGSRLTVL.

Ten or more counts support this clonotype. The chain recombines TRBV2 with TRBJ2-1; either TRBD1 or TRBD2 may supply D (5 bases each). Trimming took off 10 bases at V and 1 base at J, with 14 bases between the two ends. In germline, CDR1 is SNHLY, CDR2 FYNNEI. The CDR3 totals 14 residues. The CDR3 DNA is TGTGCCACGTCCGGGACGAGTTCCTACAATGAGCAGTTCTTC. Translation: CATSGTSSYNEQFF.

In its sample, this clonotype was seen many times. This chain joins TRBV6-5 and TRBJ1-5; a weak D match, TRBD1 (6 bases). The CDR3 extends over 20 amino acids. CDR1 is MNHEY and CDR2 is SVGAGI in the germline V gene. V lost 0 bases, J lost 2 bases, and 23 bases lay in between. CDR3 nucleotides: TGTGCCAGCAGTTACTCCCCGACCTGGCCGGGACATGAGGGCAATCAGCCCCAGCATTTT. Amino acids: CASSYSPTWPGHEGNQPQHF.

The chain is built from TRBV6-1 and TRBJ2-2; D could derive from TRBD1 or TRBD2 (5 bases each). This CDR3 is 15 amino acids long. V shed 2 bases and J shed 7 bases, with 14 bases lying between them. Germline CDR1 MNHNS, CDR2 SASEGT. For the CDR3, the DNA is TGTGCCAGCAGTGAAAGGGAGCAGGGTAGCGGGGAGCTGTTTTTT. Encoded protein: CASSEREQGSGELFF.

This clonotype was recorded many times. The gene calls are TRBV7-3 and TRBJ2-5; 7 bases match TRBD2. CDR3 size: 15 residues. V shed 4 bases and J 2 bases; nucleotides not matched to a gene: 7. Per the germline V gene, CDR1 is SGHTA and CDR2 is FQGTGA. CDR3: CASSSPSGPQETQYF. In nucleotides, the CDR3 is TGTGCCAGCAGCTCCCCTAGCGGTCCACAAGAGACCCAGTACTTC.

This clonotype was detected ten times or more. This chain connects TRBV28 to TRBJ1-2; D not certain. This CDR3 contains 12 residues. Deletions cut 4 bases from V and 1 base from J, with 4 bases between. The germline V gene encodes CDR1 MDHEN and CDR2 SYDVKM. The CDR3: CASSYFNYGYTF. The CDR3 DNA sequence: TGTGCCAGCAGTTACTTTAACTATGGCTACACCTTC.

The chain recombines TRBV7-2 with TRBJ2-3; either TRBD1 or TRBD2 may supply D (6 bases each). The V end lost 5 bases, the J end lost 5 bases, and 14 bases lay between the germline ends. The germline gives CDR1 SGHTA, CDR2 FQGNSA. The CDR3 has 14 amino acids. CDR3 residues: CASSIRGQGDTQYF. Here the CDR3 DNA reads TGTGCCAGCAGCATACGGGGGCAGGGAGATACGCAGTATTTT. Drawing the rest from reference TRBV7-2 and TRBJ2-3, the complete variable domain is GAGVSQSPSNKVTEKGKDVELRCDPISGHTALYWYRQSLGQGLEFLIYFQGNSAPDKSGLPSDRFSAERTGGSVSTLTIQRTQQEDSAVYLCASSIRGQGDTQYFGPGTRLTVL.

The chain recombines TRBV7-2 with TRBJ2-3; 8 bases match TRBD2. The germline gives CDR1 SGHTA, CDR2 FQGNSA. The junction had 7 bases not matched to a gene; V was cut back by 4 bases and J by 4 bases. The CDR3 runs 15 residues. CDR3 sequence: CASSSPGGAADTQYF. The DNA for the CDR3 is TGTGCCAGCAGCTCACCCGGGGGGGCGGCAGATACGCAGTATTTT. Using reference TRBV7-2 and TRBJ2-3 for the parts outside the CDR3, the full variable domain is GAGVSQSPSNKVTEKGKDVELRCDPISGHTALYWYRQSLGQGLEFLIYFQGNSAPDKSGLPSDRFSAERTGGSVSTLTIQRTQQEDSAVYLCASSSPGGAADTQYFGPGTRLTVL.

This clonotype was detected ten times or more. The chain combines TRBV6-1 with TRBJ2-2; TRBD1 agrees at 8 bases. Germline V gene lookup returns CDR1 MNHNS and CDR2 SASEGT. The CDR3 covers 15 residues. The J segment lost 1 base and the V segment lost 5 bases, leaving 3 bases of the junction unmatched. The CDR3 region is CASSSGTGNTGELFF. CDR3 nucleotide sequence: TGTGCCAGCAGTTCCGGGACAGGGAACACCGGGGAGCTGTTTTTT.

This clonotype was seen repeatedly, ten times or more. The J gene is TRBJ2-7, the V gene TRBV6-1; perhaps TRBD1 as D (5 bases). This CDR3 comprises 13 residues. Germline CDR1 and CDR2: MNHNS and SASEGT. Between the trimmed V and J ends, which lost 6 bases and 2 bases, there was a span of 11 bases. The CDR3 spells CASRRQGPYEQYF. In DNA form, the CDR3 reads TGTGCCAGCAGGCGGCAGGGTCCCTACGAGCAGTACTTC.

Details on this clonotype: Just one base apart from a much larger clone, this may be a read error. The genes are TRBV7-9 and TRBJ2-3; D call uncertain. The CDR3 is 12 amino acids. Germline V CDR1 and CDR2: SEHNR, FQNEAQ (reference sequence). DNA for the CDR3: TGTGCCAGCGGCTTCCCAACAGATACGCAGTATTTT. Encoded protein: CASGFPTDTQYF.

This clonotype appeared many times. The CDR3 reads CSVHTGDSYEQYF. CDR3 in DNA: TGCAGCGTCCATACAGGGGACTCCTACGAGCAGTACTTC. J is TRBJ2-7 and V is TRBV29-1; TRBD1 matches at 7 bases. The V and J ends lost 6 bases and 0 bases, in that order; junction bases with no gene match: 5. Looked up from germline, CDR1 is SQVTM and CDR2 is ANQGSEA. CDR3 length equals 13 residues.

This CDR3 reads CASSTRQGMEAFF. In nucleotides, the CDR3 is TGTGCCAGCAGCACACGACAGGGGATGGAAGCTTTCTTT. The chain is built from TRBV7-9 and TRBJ1-1; the match to TRBD1 covers 8 bases. This CDR3 has 13 amino acids. Looked up from germline, CDR1 is SEHNR and CDR2 is FQNEAQ (reference sequence). V lost 5 bases, J lost 8 bases, and 7 bases stayed unmatched. The full variable domain, its missing parts supplied by reference TRBV7-9 and TRBJ1-1, is DTGVSQNPRHKITKRGQNVTFRCDPISEHNRLYWYRQTLGQGPEFLTYFQNEAQLEKSRLLSDRFSAERPKGSFSTLEIQRTEQGDSAMYLCASSTRQGMEAFFGQGTRLTVV.

This clonotype has ten or more counts. V gene TRBV14 combines with J gene TRBJ2-5; 14 bases align to TRBD2. V lost 3 bases and J lost 0; bases outside the gene matches: 6. This CDR3 contains 18 residues. Germline CDR1 SGHDN, CDR2 FVKESK. The CDR3 nucleotides read TGTGCCAGCAGCCAGATGGGACTAGCGGGAGTGTACCAAGAGACCCAGTACTTC. The encoded protein is CASSQMGLAGVYQETQYF.

There are a few counts of this clonotype. CDR3 protein: CASSGETGGLEQYF. In DNA form, the CDR3 reads TGTGCCAGCAGTGGCGAGACAGGGGGCCTCGAGCAGTACTTC. V and J are TRBV6-1 and TRBJ2-7; the match to TRBD1 covers 10 bases. The CDR3 contains 14 residues. Trimming removed 4 bases from V and 6 bases from J; junction bases left unmatched: 6. Germline lookup yields CDR1 MNHNS and CDR2 SASEGT.

This clonotype appeared a few times. The chain combines TRBV5-6 with TRBJ1-2, with 8 bases lining up with TRBD1. The CDR3 spans 13 residues. The V and J ends lost 6 bases and 4 bases, in that order; junction bases with no gene match: 5. The germline CDR1 and CDR2 sequences are SGHDT and YYEEEE. The CDR3 loop reads CASTTDRGYGYTF. The CDR3, as DNA: TGTGCCAGCACCACCGACAGGGGCTATGGCTACACCTTC.

There are many counts of this clonotype. The chain combines TRBV19 with TRBJ2-3; 10 nucleotides line up with TRBD1. The CDR3 is 16 residues long. The germline V gene encodes CDR1 LNHDA and CDR2 SQIVND (reference sequence). The trim removed 4 bases at V and 3 bases at J, leaving 7 bases unmatched. CDR3 sequence: CASSTRGQGVTDTQYF. In DNA form, the CDR3 reads TGTGCCAGTAGTACCCGAGGACAGGGGGTGACAGATACGCAGTATTTT.

This clonotype was seen many times. The rearrangement links TRBV28 to TRBJ1-6, with D hard to call. V was cut by 8 bases and J by 4 bases, with 18 bases left in between. CDR3 length: 16 amino acids. Germline CDR1 and CDR2: MDHEN and SYDVKM. This chain's CDR3 is CASQDFSLGYNSPLHF. CDR3 nucleotides: TGTGCCAGCCAGGACTTCTCCCTCGGATATAATTCACCCCTCCACTTT.

As for this clonotype: This clone may be a read error of a much larger clone one base away. The missing conserved phenylalanine or tryptophan at the end of this CDR3 makes a read error likely. This chain joins TRBV9 and TRBJ1-1; the match to TRBD1 covers 7 bases. V lost 3 bases to trimming and J lost 1 base; unmatched junction nucleotides: 9. CDR3 length equals 16 residues. From germline, CDR1 is SGDLS and CDR2 YYNGEE. CDR3 bases: TGTGCCAGCAGCGAAAACCATTGGACAGGGAACACTGAAGCTTTCCTT. As protein: CASSENHWTGNTEAFL.

This clonotype was detected only a few times. V is TRBV2 and J is TRBJ2-5; 14 bases agree with TRBD2. V shed 3 bases, J shed 5 bases, and the junction held 5 bases outside the gene matches. CDR1 SNHLY and CDR2 FYNNEI come from the germline V gene. CDR3 size: 16 residues. The CDR3 DNA reads as TGTGCCAGCAGTGAGGGGACTAGCGGGAGACGGGAGACCCAGTACTTC. This codes for CASSEGTSGRRETQYF.

This clonotype was counted many times. The chain joins TRBV9 to TRBJ2-1; 7 bases agree with TRBD2. CDR1 is SGDLS, CDR2 YYNGEE, per germline. V shed 0 bases, J shed 5 bases, and the junction held 5 bases outside the gene matches. This CDR3 comprises 15 residues. CDR3 sequence reads: CASSVGPSGDNEQFF. Written as DNA, the CDR3 is TGTGCCAGCAGCGTAGGTCCTAGCGGAGACAATGAGCAGTTCTTC.

This clonotype was seen at least ten times. This chain uses TRBV4-2 with TRBJ2-3; 7 bases match TRBD2. The J segment lost 1 base and the V segment lost 1 base, leaving 2 bases of the junction unmatched. The CDR3 is 15 residues long. CDR1 and CDR2 (germline): LGHNA, YNFKEQ. CDR3 protein: CASSQVAGGTDTQYF. The DNA of the CDR3 is TGTGCCAGCAGCCAAGTGGCGGGGGGCACAGATACGCAGTATTTT.

The table lists this clonotype with many counts. The chain joins TRBV2 to TRBJ1-6; 7 nucleotides agree with TRBD1. The CDR3 totals 14 residues. The V gene's germline CDR1 is SNHLY and CDR2 FYNNEI. V shed 4 bases and J 14 bases; nucleotides not matched to a gene: 11. The CDR3 is CASSGETGSITLHF. CDR3 DNA sequence: TGTGCCAGCAGTGGGGAGACAGGGTCGATCACCCTCCACTTT.

A word on this clonotype: A much more abundant neighbour one base away suggests this may be a read error. The CDR3 spells CASSPPLQGAGRLDTRYF. The CDR3 nucleotides read TGTGCCAGCTCACCACCCCTCCAGGGAGCGGGAAGGCTAGATACGCGGTATTTT. The chain uses TRBV18 and TRBJ2-3; 7 positions match TRBD2. This CDR3 contains 18 residues. Germline-derived CDR1 and CDR2 are KGHSH and LQKENI.

In this sample, this clonotype turned up many times. V gene TRBV28 combines with J gene TRBJ1-4; D call uncertain. This CDR3 has 15 amino acids. In germline, CDR1 is MDHEN, CDR2 SYDVKM. The V end was cut by 2 bases, the J end by 5 bases, with 12 bases between. In nucleotides, the CDR3 is TGTGCCAGCAGTTTAAGGACGGCCGAGAATGAAAAACTGTTTTTT. The encoded protein is CASSLRTAENEKLFF.

This clonotype was observed at least ten times. The J gene is TRBJ2-1, the V gene TRBV19, with D possibly being TRBD1 (5 bases). The CDR3 length is 15 residues. The germline V gene has CDR1 LNHDA and CDR2 SQIVND (reference sequence). Trimming took off 3 bases at V and 2 bases at J, with 11 bases between the two ends. The CDR3 loop is CASSISRAPYNEQFF. CDR3 in DNA: TGTGCCAGTAGTATTAGCAGGGCCCCCTACAATGAGCAGTTCTTC.